The clone carrying this T cell receptor beta chain has at least ten counts. The data were obtained in a study of blood T cells in healthy people across ages. V shed 4 bases and J shed 9 bases, with 16 bases lying between them. The CDR3 length is 13 residues. Germline loops: CDR1 DFQATT, CDR2 SNEGSKA (reference sequence). A second PCR of 7 to 11 cycles used a sample-barcoded 5' primer and a J-beta primer mix. MiXCR, run by TCRdb on the 5' RACE reads, gives a single entry per CDR3 protein. The sample has 600,000 or so distinct CDR3 sequences, about 30% seen once. This receptor was identified in a woman of 80 years or more in good health. This rearrangement joins TRBV20-1 to TRBJ2-1, with D possibly TRBD2 on 5 matching bases. Material: blood. The CDR3 region is CSAIISETGEQFF. The CDR3 nucleotides are TGCAGTGCTATCATTAGCGAGACGGGTGAGCAGTTCTTC.